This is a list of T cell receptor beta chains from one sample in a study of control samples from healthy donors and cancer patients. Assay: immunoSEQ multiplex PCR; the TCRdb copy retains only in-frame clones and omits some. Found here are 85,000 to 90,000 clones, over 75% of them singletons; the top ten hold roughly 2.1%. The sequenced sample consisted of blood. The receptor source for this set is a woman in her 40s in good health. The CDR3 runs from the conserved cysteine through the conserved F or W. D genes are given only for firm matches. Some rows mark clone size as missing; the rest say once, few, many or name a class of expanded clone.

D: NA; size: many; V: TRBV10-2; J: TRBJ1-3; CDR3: CAAGVSSGNTIYF; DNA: TGCGCTGCAGGGGTGAGCTCTGGAAACACCATATATTTT
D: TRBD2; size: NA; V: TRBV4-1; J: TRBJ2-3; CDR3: CASSQVGWASGGFTDTQYF; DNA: TGCGCCAGCAGCCAAGTGGGGTGGGCTAGCGGGGGCTTCACAGATACGCAGTATTTT
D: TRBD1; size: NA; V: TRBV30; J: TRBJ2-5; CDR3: CAWSAGQGGKTQYF; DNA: TGTGCCTGGAGTGCAGGACAGGGTGGGAAGACCCAGTACTTC
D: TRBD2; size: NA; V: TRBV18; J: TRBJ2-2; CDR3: CASSPRGTRATGELFF; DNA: TGTGCCAGCTCACCTCGGGGGACTAGGGCGACCGGGGAGCTGTTTTTT
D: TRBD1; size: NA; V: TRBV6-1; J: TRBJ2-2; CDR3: CASSEGPDRSVGELFF; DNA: TGTGCCAGCAGTGAAGGTCCGGACAGGTCTGTCGGGGAGCTGTTTTTT
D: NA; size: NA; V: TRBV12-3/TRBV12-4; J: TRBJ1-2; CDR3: CASTASSRYGYTF; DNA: TGTGCCAGCACGGCATCTAGCCGATATGGCTACACCTTC
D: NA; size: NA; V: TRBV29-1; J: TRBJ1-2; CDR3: CSVEDPVYGYTF; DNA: TGCAGCGTTGAAGATCCGGTTTATGGCTACACCTTC
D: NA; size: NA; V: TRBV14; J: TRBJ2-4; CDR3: CASSQGNGNIQYF; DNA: TGTGCCAGCAGCCAAGGAAACGGGAACATTCAGTACTTC
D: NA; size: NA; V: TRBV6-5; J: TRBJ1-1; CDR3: CASSYSLSTEAFF; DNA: TGTGCCAGCAGTTACTCGTTGAGTACTGAAGCTTTCTTT
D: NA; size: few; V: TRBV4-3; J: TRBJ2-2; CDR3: CASSQAINTGELFF; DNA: TGCGCCAGCAGCCAGGCGATAAACACCGGGGAGCTGTTTTTT
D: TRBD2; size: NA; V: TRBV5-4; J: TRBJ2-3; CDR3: CASSPTSGGIGTDTQYF; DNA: TGTGCCAGCAGCCCAACTAGCGGGGGGATCGGCACAGATACGCAGTATTTT
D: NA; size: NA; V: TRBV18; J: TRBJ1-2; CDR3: CASSPPYGAGYDYTF; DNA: TGTGCCAGCTCACCACCTTACGGGGCCGGCTATGACTACACCTTC
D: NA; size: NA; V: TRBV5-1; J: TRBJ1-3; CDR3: CASSSSDGGNTIYF; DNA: TGCGCCAGCAGCTCTTCGGACGGAGGAAACACCATATATTTT
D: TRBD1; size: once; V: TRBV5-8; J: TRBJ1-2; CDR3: CASSLQTGVYGYTF; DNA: TGTGCCAGCAGCTTACAAACAGGGGTCTATGGCTACACCTTC
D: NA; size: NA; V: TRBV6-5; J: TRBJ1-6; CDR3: CASSYNGQKNSPLHF; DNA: TGTGCCAGCAGTTACAACGGGCAGAAGAATTCACCCCTCCACTTT
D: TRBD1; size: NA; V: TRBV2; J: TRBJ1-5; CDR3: CASSQRTGGGHQPQHF; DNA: TGTGCCAGCAGCCAACGGACAGGGGGTGGTCATCAGCCCCAGCATTTT
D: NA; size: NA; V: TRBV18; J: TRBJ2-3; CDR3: CASSPRDSSVGTDTQYF; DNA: TGTGCCAGCTCACCACGGGACTCTTCCGTTGGCACAGATACGCAGTATTTT
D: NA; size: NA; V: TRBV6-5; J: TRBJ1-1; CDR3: CATRRGSEAFF; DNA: TGTGCCACCAGGCGGGGATCAGAAGCTTTCTTT
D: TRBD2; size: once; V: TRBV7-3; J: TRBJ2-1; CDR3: CASSATSGGDEQFF; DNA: TGTGCCAGCAGCGCGACTAGCGGGGGGGATGAGCAGTTCTTC
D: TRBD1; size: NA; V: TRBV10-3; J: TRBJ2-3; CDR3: CAISDLTGSTDTQYF; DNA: TGTGCCATCAGCGATTTGACAGGGTCCACAGATACGCAGTATTTT
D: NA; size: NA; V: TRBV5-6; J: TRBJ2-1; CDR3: CASSLGDAVSEQFF; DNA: TGTGCCAGCAGCTTGGGGGACGCCGTCAGTGAGCAGTTCTTC